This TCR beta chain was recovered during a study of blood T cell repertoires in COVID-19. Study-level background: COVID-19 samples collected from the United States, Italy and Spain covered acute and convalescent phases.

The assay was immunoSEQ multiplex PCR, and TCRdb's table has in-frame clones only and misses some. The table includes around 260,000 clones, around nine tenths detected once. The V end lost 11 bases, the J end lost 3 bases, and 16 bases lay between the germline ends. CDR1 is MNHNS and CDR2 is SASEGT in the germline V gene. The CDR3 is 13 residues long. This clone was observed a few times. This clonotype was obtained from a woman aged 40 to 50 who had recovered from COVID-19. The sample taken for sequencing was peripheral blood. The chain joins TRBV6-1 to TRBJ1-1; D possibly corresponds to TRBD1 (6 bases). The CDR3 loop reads CAAQGNRDTEAFF. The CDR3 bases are TGTGCCGCACAGGGTAATCGGGACACTGAAGCTTTCTTT.